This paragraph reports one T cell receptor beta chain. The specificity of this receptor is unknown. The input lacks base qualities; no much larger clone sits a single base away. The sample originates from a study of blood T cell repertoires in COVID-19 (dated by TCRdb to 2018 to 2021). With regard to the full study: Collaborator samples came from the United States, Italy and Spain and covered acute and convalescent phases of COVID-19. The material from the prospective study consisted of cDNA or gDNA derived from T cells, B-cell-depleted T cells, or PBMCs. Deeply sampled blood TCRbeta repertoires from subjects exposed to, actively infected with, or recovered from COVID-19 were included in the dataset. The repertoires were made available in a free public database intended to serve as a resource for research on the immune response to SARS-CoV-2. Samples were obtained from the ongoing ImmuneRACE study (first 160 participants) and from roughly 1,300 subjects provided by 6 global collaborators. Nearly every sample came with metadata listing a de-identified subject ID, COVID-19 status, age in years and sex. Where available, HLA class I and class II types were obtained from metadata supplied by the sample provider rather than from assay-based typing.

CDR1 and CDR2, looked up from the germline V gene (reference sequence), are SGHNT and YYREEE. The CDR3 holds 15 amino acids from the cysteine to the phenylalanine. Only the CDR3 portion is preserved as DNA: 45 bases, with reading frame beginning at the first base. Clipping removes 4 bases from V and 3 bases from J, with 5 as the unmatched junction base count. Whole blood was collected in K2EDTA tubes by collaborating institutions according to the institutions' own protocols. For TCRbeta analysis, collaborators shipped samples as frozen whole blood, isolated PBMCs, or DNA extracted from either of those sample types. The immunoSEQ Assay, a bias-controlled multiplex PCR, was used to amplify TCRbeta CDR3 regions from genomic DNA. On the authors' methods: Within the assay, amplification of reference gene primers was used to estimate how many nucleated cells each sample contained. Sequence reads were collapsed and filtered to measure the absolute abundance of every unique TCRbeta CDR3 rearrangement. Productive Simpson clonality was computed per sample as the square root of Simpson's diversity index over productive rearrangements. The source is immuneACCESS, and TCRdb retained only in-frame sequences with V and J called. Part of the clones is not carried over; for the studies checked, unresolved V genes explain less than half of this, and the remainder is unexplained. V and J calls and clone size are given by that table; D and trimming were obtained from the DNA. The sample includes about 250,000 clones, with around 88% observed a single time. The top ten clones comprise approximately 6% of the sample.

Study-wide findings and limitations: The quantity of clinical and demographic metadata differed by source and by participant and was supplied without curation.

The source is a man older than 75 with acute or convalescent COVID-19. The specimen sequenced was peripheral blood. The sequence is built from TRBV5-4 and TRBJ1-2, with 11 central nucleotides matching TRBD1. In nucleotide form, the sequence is TGTGCCAGCAGCGGCCGGGACAGGGGGGACTATGGCTACACCTTC. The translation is CASSGRDRGDYGYTF.